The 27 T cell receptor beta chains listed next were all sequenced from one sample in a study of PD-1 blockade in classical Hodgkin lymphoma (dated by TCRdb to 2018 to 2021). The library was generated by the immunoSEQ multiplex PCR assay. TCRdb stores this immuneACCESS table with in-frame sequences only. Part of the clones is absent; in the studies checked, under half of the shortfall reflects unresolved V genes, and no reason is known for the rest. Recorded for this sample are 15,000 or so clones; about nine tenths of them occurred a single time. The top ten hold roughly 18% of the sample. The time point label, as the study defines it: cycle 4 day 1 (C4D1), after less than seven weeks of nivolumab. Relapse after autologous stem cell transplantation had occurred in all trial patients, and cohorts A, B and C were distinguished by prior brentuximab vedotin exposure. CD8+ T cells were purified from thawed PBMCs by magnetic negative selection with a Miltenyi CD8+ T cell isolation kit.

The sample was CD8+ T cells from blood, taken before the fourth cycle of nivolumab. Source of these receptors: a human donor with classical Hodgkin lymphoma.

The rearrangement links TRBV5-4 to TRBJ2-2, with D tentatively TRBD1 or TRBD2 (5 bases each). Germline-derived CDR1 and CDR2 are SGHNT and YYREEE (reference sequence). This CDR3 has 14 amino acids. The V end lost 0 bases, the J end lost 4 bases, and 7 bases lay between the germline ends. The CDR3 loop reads CASSLGGTTGELFF. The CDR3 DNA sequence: TGTGCCAGCAGCTTGGGAGGGACCACCGGGGAGCTGTTTTTT.

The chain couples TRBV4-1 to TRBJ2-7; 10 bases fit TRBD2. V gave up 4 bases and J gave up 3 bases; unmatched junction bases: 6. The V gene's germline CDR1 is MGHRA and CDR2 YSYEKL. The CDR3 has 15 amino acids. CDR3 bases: TGCGCCAGCAGCCCCCTAGCGGGAGTCGTCTACGAGCAGTACTTC. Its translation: CASSPLAGVVYEQYF.

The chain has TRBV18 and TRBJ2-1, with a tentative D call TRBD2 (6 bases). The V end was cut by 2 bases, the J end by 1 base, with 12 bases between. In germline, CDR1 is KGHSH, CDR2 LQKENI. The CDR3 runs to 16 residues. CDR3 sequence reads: CASSPEWGESYNEQFF. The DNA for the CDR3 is TGTGCCAGCTCACCAGAGTGGGGGGAGTCCTACAATGAGCAGTTCTTC.

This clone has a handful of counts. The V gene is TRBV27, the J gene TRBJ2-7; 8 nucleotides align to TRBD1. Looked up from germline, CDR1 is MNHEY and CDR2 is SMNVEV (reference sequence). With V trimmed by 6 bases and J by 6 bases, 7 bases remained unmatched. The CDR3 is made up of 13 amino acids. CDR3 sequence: CASRTRGPGEQYF. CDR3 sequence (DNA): TGTGCCAGCAGGACCAGGGGGCCAGGCGAGCAGTACTTC.

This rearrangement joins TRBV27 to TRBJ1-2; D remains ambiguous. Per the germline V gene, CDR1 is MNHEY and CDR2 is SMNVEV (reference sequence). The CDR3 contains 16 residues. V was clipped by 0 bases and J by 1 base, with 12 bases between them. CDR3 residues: CASSLSTPKGNYGYTF. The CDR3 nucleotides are TGTGCCAGCAGTTTATCTACACCAAAGGGTAACTATGGCTACACCTTC.

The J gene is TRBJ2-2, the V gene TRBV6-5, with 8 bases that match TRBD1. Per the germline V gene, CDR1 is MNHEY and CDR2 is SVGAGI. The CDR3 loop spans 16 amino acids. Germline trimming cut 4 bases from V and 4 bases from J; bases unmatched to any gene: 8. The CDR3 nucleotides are TGTGCCAGCAGTTCCGACCAGGGGGCCCCCACCGGGGAGCTGTTTTTT. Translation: CASSSDQGAPTGELFF.

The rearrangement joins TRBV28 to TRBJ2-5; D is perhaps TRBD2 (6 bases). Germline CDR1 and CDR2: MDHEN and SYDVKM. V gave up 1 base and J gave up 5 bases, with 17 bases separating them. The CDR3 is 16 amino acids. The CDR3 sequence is CASSLLRDSHPETQYF. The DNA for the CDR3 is TGTGCCAGCAGTTTATTACGGGACTCGCACCCCGAGACCCAGTACTTC.

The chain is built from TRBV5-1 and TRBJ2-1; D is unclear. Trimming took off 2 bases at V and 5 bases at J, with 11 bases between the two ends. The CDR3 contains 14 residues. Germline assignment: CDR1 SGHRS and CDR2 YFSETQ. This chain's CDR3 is CASSFVYLDNEQFF. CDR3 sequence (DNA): TGCGCCAGCAGCTTCGTGTACCTAGACAATGAGCAGTTCTTC.

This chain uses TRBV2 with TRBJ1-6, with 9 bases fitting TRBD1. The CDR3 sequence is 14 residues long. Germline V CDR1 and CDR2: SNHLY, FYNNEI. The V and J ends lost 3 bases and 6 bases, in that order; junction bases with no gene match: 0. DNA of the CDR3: TGTGCCAGCAGTGAGGGACAGGGTAATTCACCCCTCCACTTT. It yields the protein CASSEGQGNSPLHF.

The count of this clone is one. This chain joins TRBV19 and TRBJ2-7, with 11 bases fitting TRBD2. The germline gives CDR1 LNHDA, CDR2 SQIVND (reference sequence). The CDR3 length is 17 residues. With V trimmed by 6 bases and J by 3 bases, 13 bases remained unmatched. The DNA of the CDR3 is TGTGCCAGTAGCTCCCTCTATGGGACTAGCGGACTCTACGAGCAGTACTTC. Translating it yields CASSSLYGTSGLYEQYF. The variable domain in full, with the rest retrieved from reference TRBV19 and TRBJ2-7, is DGGITQSPKYLFRKEGQNVTLSCEQNLNHDAMYWYRQDPGQGLRLIYYSQIVNDFQKGDIAEGYSVSREKKESFPLTVTSAQKNPTAFYLCASSSLYGTSGLYEQYFGPGTRLTVT.

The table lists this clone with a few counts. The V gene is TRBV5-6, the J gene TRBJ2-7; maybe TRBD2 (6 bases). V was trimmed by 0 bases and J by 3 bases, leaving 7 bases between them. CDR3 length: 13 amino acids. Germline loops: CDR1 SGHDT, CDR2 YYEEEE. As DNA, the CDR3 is TGTGCCAGCAGCTTGGACGGGAGCTACGAGCAGTACTTC. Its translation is CASSLDGSYEQYF.

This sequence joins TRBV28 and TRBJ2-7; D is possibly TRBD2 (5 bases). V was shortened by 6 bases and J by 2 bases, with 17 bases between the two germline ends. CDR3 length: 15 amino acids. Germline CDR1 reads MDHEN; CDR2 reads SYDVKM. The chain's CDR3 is CASSPRLKSAYEQYF. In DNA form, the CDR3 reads TGTGCCAGCAGCCCCCGACTAAAAAGTGCCTACGAGCAGTACTTC.

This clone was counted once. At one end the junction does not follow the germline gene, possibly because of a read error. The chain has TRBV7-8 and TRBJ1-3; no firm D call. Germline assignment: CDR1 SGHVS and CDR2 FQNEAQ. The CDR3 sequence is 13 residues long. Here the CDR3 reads CASRLAAEGTIYF. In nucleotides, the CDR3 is TGTGCCAGCAGGTTAGCGGCGGAAGGTACCATATATTTT.

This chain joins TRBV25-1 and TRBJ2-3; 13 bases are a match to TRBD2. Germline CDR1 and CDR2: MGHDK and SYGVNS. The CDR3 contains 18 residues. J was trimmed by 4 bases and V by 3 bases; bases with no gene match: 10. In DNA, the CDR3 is TGTGCCAGCAGTGAGTTATCCTCCGGACTAGCGGGGGCAGATACGCAGTATTTT. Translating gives CASSELSSGLAGADTQYF.

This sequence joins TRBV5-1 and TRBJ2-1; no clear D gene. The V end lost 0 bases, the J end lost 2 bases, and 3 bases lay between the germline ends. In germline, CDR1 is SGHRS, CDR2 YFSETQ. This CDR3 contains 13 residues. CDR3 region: CASSLEAYNEQFF. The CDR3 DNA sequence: TGCGCCAGCAGCTTGGAGGCCTACAATGAGCAGTTCTTC.

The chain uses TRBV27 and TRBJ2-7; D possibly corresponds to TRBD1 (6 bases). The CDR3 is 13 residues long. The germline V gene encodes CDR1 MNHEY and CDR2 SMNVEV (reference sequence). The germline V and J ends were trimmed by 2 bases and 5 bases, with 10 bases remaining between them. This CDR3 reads CASSLQGYDEQYF. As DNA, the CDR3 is TGTGCCAGCAGTTTACAGGGGTACGACGAGCAGTACTTC.

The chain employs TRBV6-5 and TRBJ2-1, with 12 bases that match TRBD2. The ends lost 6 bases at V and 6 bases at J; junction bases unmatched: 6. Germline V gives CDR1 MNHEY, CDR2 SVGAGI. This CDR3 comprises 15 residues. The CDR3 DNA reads TGTGCCAGCAGCACCGGGACTAGCGGGTTCAATGAGCAGTTCTTC. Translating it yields CASSTGTSGFNEQFF.

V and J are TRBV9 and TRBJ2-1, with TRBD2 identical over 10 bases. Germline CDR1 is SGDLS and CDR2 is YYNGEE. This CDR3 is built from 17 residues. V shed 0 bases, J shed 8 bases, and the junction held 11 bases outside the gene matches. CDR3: CASSVGWGLAGVYEQFF. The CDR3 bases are TGTGCCAGCAGCGTAGGATGGGGGCTAGCGGGAGTCTATGAGCAGTTCTTC.

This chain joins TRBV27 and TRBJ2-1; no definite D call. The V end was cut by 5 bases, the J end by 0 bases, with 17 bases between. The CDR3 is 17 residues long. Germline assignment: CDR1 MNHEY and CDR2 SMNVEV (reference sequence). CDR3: CASSTIGWDPSYNEQFF. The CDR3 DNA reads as TGTGCCAGCAGTACCATCGGATGGGATCCCTCCTACAATGAGCAGTTCTTC.

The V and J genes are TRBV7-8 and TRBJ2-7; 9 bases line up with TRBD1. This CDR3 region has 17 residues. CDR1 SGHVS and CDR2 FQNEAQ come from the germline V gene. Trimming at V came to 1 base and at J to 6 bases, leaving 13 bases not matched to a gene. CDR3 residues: CASSLGALGTGISEQYF. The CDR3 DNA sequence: TGTGCCAGCAGCTTAGGGGCGTTGGGGACAGGGATTTCCGAGCAGTACTTC.

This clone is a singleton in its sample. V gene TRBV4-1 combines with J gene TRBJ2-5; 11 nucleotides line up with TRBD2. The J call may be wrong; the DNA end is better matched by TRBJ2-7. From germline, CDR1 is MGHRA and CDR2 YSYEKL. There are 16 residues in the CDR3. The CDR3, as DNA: TGCGCCAGCAGCCAACAGACTAGCGGGGAATCCTACGAGCAGTACTTC. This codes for CASSQQTSGESYEQYF.

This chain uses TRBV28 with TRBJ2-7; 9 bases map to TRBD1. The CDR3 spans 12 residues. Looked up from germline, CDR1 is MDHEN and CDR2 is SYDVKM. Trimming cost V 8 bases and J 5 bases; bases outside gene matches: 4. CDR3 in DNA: TGTGCCAGCGGACAGGGGATCCACGAGCAGTACTTC. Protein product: CASGQGIHEQYF.

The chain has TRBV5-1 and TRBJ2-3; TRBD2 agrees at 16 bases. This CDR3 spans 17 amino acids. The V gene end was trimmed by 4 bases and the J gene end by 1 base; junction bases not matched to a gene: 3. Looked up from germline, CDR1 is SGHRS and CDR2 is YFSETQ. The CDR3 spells CASSIGTSGGGTDTQYF. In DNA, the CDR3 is TGCGCCAGCAGCATCGGGACTAGCGGGGGGGGCACAGATACGCAGTATTTT.

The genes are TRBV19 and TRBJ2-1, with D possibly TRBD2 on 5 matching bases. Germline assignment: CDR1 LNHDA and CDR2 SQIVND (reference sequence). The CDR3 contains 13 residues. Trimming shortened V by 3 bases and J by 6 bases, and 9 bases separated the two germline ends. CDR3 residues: CASSMGVPNEQFF. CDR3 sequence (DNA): TGTGCCAGTAGTATGGGAGTCCCCAATGAGCAGTTCTTC.

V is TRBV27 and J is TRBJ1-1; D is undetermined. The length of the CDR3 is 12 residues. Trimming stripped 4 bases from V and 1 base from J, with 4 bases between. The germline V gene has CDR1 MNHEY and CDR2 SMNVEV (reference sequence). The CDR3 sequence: CASSSGNTEAFF. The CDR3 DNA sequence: TGTGCCAGCAGTTCAGGGAACACTGAAGCTTTCTTT.

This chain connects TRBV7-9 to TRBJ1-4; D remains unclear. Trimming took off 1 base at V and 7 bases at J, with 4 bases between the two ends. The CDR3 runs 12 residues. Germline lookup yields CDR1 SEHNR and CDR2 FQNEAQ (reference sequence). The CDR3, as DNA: TGTGCCAGCAGCTTAGGTGTTGAAAAACTGTTTTTT. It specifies CASSLGVEKLFF.

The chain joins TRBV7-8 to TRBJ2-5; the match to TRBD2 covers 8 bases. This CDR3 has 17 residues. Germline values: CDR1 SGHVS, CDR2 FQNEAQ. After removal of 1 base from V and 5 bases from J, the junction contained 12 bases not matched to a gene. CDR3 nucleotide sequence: TGTGCCAGCAGCTTAGATCGTCTCGGGAGGGCCTGGGAGACCCAGTACTTC. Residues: CASSLDRLGRAWETQYF. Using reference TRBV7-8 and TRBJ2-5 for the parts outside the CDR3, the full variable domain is GAGVSQSPRYKVAKRGQDVALRCDPISGHVSLFWYQQALGQGPEFLTYFQNEAQLDKSGLPSDRFFAERPEGSVSTLKIQRTQQEDSAVYLCASSLDRLGRAWETQYFGPGTRLLVL.